Below, 27 T cell receptor beta chains from the same sample are listed, as sequenced in a study of human T cells and chemical hapten exposure. MiXCR, applied by TCRdb to the RACE reads, yields one record per CDR3 protein. The table lists around 110,000 distinct CDR3 sequences, 12% of them singletons. As to time point: patch test 1, 2 weeks after DPC sensitization. Specified treatment: therapeutic diphenylcyclopropenone sensitization with weekly scalp DPC. Sequencing was performed on whole blood, taken in connection with sensitization to the hapten diphenylcyclopropenone (DPC). The source of these receptors is a woman in her forties or fifties with alopecia areata. Some clones in this sample may be carry-over from other donors' samples.

The chain is built from TRBV11-2 and TRBJ2-3; the D gene is possibly TRBD1 (6 bases). The CDR3 is 12 residues long. With 4 bases removed from V and 6 bases from J, the gap between germline ends came to 8 bases. CDR1 and CDR2 (germline): SGHAT, FQNNGV. CDR3 amino acids: CASSSGVDTQYF. The CDR3 DNA reads as TGTGCCAGCAGCTCAGGGGTTGATACGCAGTATTTT.

CDR3 nucleotide sequence: TGCAGTGCTAGAGGACCTAGCGGGCTCACAGATACGCAGTATTTT. It specifies CSARGPSGLTDTQYF. The chain combines TRBV20-1 with TRBJ2-3; 8 bases match TRBD2. Trimming at V came to 1 base and at J to 2 bases, leaving 5 bases not matched to a gene. Germline CDR1 is DFQATT and CDR2 is SNEGSKA (reference sequence). CDR3 length: 15 amino acids.

This clonotype showed up just a few times. The chain recombines TRBV7-2 with TRBJ2-3; 7 bases align to TRBD1. CDR3 length: 17 residues. After removal of 4 bases from V and 4 bases from J, the junction contained 14 bases not matched to a gene. Germline-derived CDR1 and CDR2 are SGHTA and FQGNSA. CDR3 sequence: CASSSDRWGRPPDTQYF. CDR3 sequence (DNA): TGTGCCAGCAGCTCGGACAGGTGGGGGAGACCCCCAGATACGCAGTATTTT.

This CDR3 is CASSAPPRGGPSSYNSPLHF. CDR3 bases: TGTGCCAGCAGTGCCCCCCCCCGGGGAGGGCCGAGCTCCTATAATTCACCCCTCCACTTT. This chain links TRBV2 with TRBJ1-6; D not certain. Germline V gives CDR1 SNHLY, CDR2 FYNNEI. V dropped 4 bases and J dropped 0 bases, with 22 bases sitting between them. The CDR3 has 20 residues.

This clonotype was counted a few times. The V call is TRBV29-1, the J call TRBJ1-4; D is undetermined. Per germline, CDR1 SQVTM and CDR2 ANQGSEA. The V end lost 4 bases, the J end lost 0 bases, and 6 bases lay between the germline ends. The CDR3 is 13 residues long. The CDR3 is CSVGVATNEKLFF. As DNA, the CDR3 is TGCAGCGTTGGGGTTGCAACTAATGAAAAACTGTTTTTT.

This clonotype was picked up many times. The chain couples TRBV20-1 to TRBJ2-7; D call uncertain. Germline lookup yields CDR1 DFQATT and CDR2 SNEGSKA (reference sequence). This CDR3 region has 13 residues. V was cut by 3 bases and J by 5 bases, with 14 bases left in between. CDR3 protein: CSARGEIRNEQYF. CDR3 DNA sequence: TGCAGTGCTAGGGGTGAAATTAGGAACGAGCAGTACTTC.

This clonotype was seen repeatedly, ten times or more. The rearrangement uses TRBV4-3 and TRBJ1-5; no reliable D call. The germline V and J ends were trimmed by 4 bases and 2 bases, with 9 bases remaining between them. CDR1 is LGHNA and CDR2 is YSLEER in the germline V gene. CDR3 length equals 14 residues. The CDR3 DNA is TGCGCCAGCAGCCGTGGGGTCGGCAATCAGCCCCAGCATTTT. Amino acid sequence: CASSRGVGNQPQHF.

The chain carries TRBV5-1 and TRBJ2-3, with 8 bases lining up with TRBD2. After removal of 4 bases from V and 3 bases from J, the junction contained 4 bases not matched to a gene. The CDR3 contains 14 residues. Germline CDR1 SGHRS, CDR2 YFSETQ. CDR3 DNA sequence: TGCGCCAGCAGCCCCGGGAGGGGGACAGATACGCAGTATTTT. Translating it yields CASSPGRGTDTQYF.

In its sample, this clonotype was seen a few times. CDR3 bases: TGTGCCAGCTCACCACCACAGGGATTAGGTCAGCCCCAGCATTTT. Residues: CASSPPQGLGQPQHF. The chain has TRBV18 and TRBJ1-5, with D possibly matching TRBD1 (6 bases). Germline lookup yields CDR1 KGHSH and CDR2 LQKENI. The V end was cut by 0 bases, the J end by 6 bases, with 12 bases between. The CDR3 has 15 residues.

In nucleotides, the CDR3 is TGTGCCAGCACAGGGACAGTCCAAGAGACCCAGTACTTC. It codes for CASTGTVQETQYF. V is TRBV28 and J is TRBJ2-5, with 7 bases identical to TRBD1. There are 13 residues in the CDR3. J gave up 1 base and V 7 bases, and 3 bases lay outside the gene matches. Germline V gene sequence: CDR1 MDHEN, CDR2 SYDVKM.

This clonotype was counted between two and nine times. CDR3 in DNA: TGTGCCAGCAGCTTGTCTCTCCCCGATACGCAGTATTTT. Protein product: CASSLSLPDTQYF. J is TRBJ2-3 and V is TRBV7-6; D unresolved. The CDR3 consists of 13 residues. Germline-derived CDR1 and CDR2 are SGHVS and FNYEAQ. Between the trimmed V and J ends, which lost 3 bases and 6 bases, there was a span of 10 bases.

Ten or more counts support this clonotype. The chain has TRBV6-6 and TRBJ2-1; 7 bases match TRBD2. Germline loops: CDR1 MNHNY, CDR2 SVGAGI (reference sequence). J lost 5 bases, V lost 8 bases, and 9 bases had no gene match. The CDR3 is 14 amino acids. CDR3 in DNA: TGTGCCAGCCAAATAGCGGGTACTAACAATGAGCAGTTCTTC. Translated: CASQIAGTNNEQFF.

This clonotype has a count of ten or more. V is TRBV5-6 and J is TRBJ1-6; 7 positions agree with TRBD1. This CDR3 is 15 amino acids long. In germline, CDR1 is SGHDT, CDR2 YYEEEE. V lost 3 bases, J lost 8 bases, and 8 bases stayed unmatched. Written as DNA, the CDR3 is TGTGCCAGCAGCTCGCTCGGGACAGCCTATTCACCCCTCCACTTT. Protein: CASSSLGTAYSPLHF.

V gene TRBV12-3 or TRBV12-4 combines with J gene TRBJ2-3, with D possibly being TRBD2 (5 bases). The CDR3 runs to 14 residues. V shed 3 bases and J shed 1 base, with 8 bases lying between them. CDR3 sequence: CASSFGAGTDTQYF. In DNA, the CDR3 is TGTGCCAGCAGTTTCGGAGCGGGCACAGATACGCAGTATTTT.

This clonotype was seen more than once but under ten times. The chain carries TRBV6-6 and TRBJ2-6, with no clear D. Germline V CDR1 and CDR2: MNHNY, SVGAGI (reference sequence). V was shortened by 8 bases and J by 0 bases, with 5 bases between the two germline ends. This CDR3 is 13 amino acids long. The CDR3 is CASAISGANVLTF. The CDR3 DNA is TGTGCCAGCGCTATCTCTGGGGCCAACGTCCTGACTTTC.

In its sample, this clonotype was seen many times. The chain links TRBV19 to TRBJ2-1, with D possibly matching TRBD2 (6 bases). Germline CDR1 reads LNHDA; CDR2 reads SQIVND (reference sequence). With 5 bases removed from V and 5 bases from J, the gap between germline ends came to 10 bases. The length of the CDR3 is 13 residues. In DNA form, the CDR3 reads TGTGCCAGTAGTGCTACTAGCAACAATGAGCAGTTCTTC. Amino acid sequence: CASSATSNNEQFF.

The chain has TRBV20-1 and TRBJ2-7, with TRBD1 matching 7 bases. The V gene's germline CDR1 is DFQATT and CDR2 SNEGSKA (reference sequence). The CDR3 totals 13 residues. Trimming cost V 1 base and J 2 bases; bases outside gene matches: 2. CDR3 region: CSARGQGAYEQYF. CDR3 nucleotides: TGCAGTGCTAGAGGACAGGGAGCCTACGAGCAGTACTTC.

The table lists this clonotype with many counts. V is TRBV5-4 and J is TRBJ2-7, with no clear D. The germline gives CDR1 SGHNT, CDR2 YYREEE (reference sequence). The CDR3 contains 13 residues. V was clipped by 1 base and J by 6 bases, with 11 bases between them. CDR3 nucleotide sequence: TGTGCCAGCAGCTTGCATCCGGGTCGCGAGCAGTACTTC. Translating gives CASSLHPGREQYF.

This clonotype occurred many times. The J gene is TRBJ2-3, the V gene TRBV7-2; 10 bases map to TRBD2. V lost 1 base to trimming and J lost 4 bases; unmatched junction nucleotides: 5. This CDR3 comprises 16 residues. Germline lookup yields CDR1 SGHTA and CDR2 FQGNSA. In nucleotides, the CDR3 is TGTGCCAGCAGCTTAGTGGCTAGCGGGGGTGCAGATACGCAGTATTTT. Encoded protein: CASSLVASGGADTQYF.

This clonotype showed up many times. J is TRBJ2-3 and V is TRBV28, with a tentative D call TRBD2 (5 bases). Trimming cost V 2 bases and J 7 bases, with 10 bases left between them. This CDR3 has 13 residues. Germline V gives CDR1 MDHEN, CDR2 SYDVKM. CDR3 loop: CASSLRERNTQYF. The CDR3 DNA sequence: TGTGCCAGCAGTTTAAGGGAGCGGAATACGCAGTATTTT.

There are a few counts of this clonotype. The V gene is TRBV9, the J gene TRBJ1-1; D call uncertain. The V gene lost 0 bases and the J gene lost 8 bases, with 11 bases spanning the gap. Germline values: CDR1 SGDLS, CDR2 YYNGEE. The length of the CDR3 is 13 residues. The CDR3 reads CASSVAVSSEAFF. The CDR3 DNA follows: TGTGCCAGCAGCGTAGCGGTAAGTTCGGAAGCTTTCTTT.

This clonotype has only a few counts. The genes are TRBV11-3 and TRBJ2-5; D unclear. The CDR3 covers 14 residues. V was cut by 3 bases and J by 7 bases, with 15 bases left in between. The germline CDR1 and CDR2 sequences are SGHNT and YENEEA. The CDR3 DNA reads as TGTGCCAGCAGCTTCGGCGGACCTACAGCGACCCAGTACTTC. This codes for CASSFGGPTATQYF.

This clonotype came up many times. V usage is TRBV5-4 and J usage is TRBJ1-1; D call uncertain. Germline V gene sequence: CDR1 SGHNT, CDR2 YYREEE (reference sequence). The CDR3 runs to 12 residues. V dropped 4 bases and J dropped 1 base, with 5 bases sitting between them. The CDR3, as DNA: TGTGCCAGCAGCCCAGAGAACACTGAAGCTTTCTTT. It specifies CASSPENTEAFF.

This clonotype has just a few counts. This chain links TRBV28 with TRBJ2-6; D call uncertain. Per the germline V gene, CDR1 is MDHEN and CDR2 is SYDVKM. The CDR3 spans 12 residues. V shed 6 bases and J shed 4 bases, with 4 bases lying between them. CDR3 region: CASRSGANVLTF. The CDR3 DNA reads as TGTGCCAGCAGGTCCGGGGCCAACGTCCTGACTTTC.

In this sample, this clonotype turned up a few times. The V call is TRBV28, the J call TRBJ1-5; 10 nucleotides line up with TRBD1. The CDR3 sequence is 16 residues long. V lost 9 bases to trimming and J lost 5 bases; unmatched junction nucleotides: 13. Germline CDR1 and CDR2: MDHEN and SYDVKM. Written as DNA, the CDR3 is TGTGCCAGTCCTCCAGGGACAGGGGAAATGTATCAGCCCCAGCATTTT. Encoded protein: CASPPGTGEMYQPQHF.

This clonotype was counted at least ten times. The V call is TRBV2, the J call TRBJ2-1; D call uncertain. V dropped 6 bases and J dropped 3 bases, with 15 bases sitting between them. CDR3 size: 15 residues. CDR1 is SNHLY, CDR2 FYNNEI, per germline. The CDR3 region has the DNA TGTGCCAGCAGAGACCGGGCCACCGGCTACAATGAGCAGTTCTTC. Residues: CASRDRATGYNEQFF. Full variable domain (missing parts from reference TRBV2 and TRBJ2-1): EPEVTQTPSHQVTQMGQEVILRCVPISNHLYFYWYRQILGQKVEFLVSFYNNEISEKSEIFDDQFSVERPDGSNFTLKIRSTKLEDSAMYFCASRDRATGYNEQFFGPGTRLTVL.

The V call is TRBV3-1, the J call TRBJ2-3, with D unclear. The V and J ends lost 1 base and 2 bases respectively, with 13 bases between them. Germline CDR1 is LGHDT and CDR2 is YNNKEL (reference sequence). This CDR3 is built from 16 residues. CDR3 sequence: CASSQALLPITDTQYF. The DNA for the CDR3 is TGTGCCAGCAGCCAAGCTCTCCTACCTATCACAGATACGCAGTATTTT.